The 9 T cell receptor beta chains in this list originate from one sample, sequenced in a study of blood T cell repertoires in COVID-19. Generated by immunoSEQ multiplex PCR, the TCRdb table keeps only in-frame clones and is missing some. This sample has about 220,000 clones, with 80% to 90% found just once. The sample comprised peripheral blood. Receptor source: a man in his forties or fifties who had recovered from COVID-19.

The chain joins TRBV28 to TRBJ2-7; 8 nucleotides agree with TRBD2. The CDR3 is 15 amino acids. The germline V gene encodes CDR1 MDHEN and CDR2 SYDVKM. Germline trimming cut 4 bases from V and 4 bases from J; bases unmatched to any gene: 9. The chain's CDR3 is CASSSPGGQRYEQYF. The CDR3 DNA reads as TGTGCCAGCAGTTCCCCGGGAGGGCAGAGGTACGAGCAGTACTTC.

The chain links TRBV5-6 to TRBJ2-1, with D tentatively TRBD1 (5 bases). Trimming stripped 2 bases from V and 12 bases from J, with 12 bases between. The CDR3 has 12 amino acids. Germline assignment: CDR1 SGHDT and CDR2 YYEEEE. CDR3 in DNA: TGTGCCAGCAGCTTCGGACATATTAGGCAGTTCTTC. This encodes CASSFGHIRQFF.

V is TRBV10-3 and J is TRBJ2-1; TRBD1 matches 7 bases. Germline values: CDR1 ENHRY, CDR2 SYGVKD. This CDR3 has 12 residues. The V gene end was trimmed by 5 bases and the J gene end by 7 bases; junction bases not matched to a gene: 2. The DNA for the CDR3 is TGTGCCATCAGTAGACAGGGAAATGAGCAGTTCTTC. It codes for CAISRQGNEQFF.

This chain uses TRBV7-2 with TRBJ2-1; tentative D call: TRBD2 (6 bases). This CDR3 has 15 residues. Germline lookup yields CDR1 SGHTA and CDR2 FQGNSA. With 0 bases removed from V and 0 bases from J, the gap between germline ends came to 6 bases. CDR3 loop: CASSLAGLSYNEQFF. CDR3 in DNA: TGTGCCAGCAGCTTAGCGGGACTCTCCTACAATGAGCAGTTCTTC.

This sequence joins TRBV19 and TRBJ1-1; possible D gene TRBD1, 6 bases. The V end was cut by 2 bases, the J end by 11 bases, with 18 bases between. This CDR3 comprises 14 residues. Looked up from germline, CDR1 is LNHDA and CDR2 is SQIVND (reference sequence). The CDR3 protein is CASSISGGARDAFF. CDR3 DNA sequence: TGTGCCAGTAGTATAAGCGGGGGCGCAAGGGACGCTTTCTTT. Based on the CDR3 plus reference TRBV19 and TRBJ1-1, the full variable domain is DGGITQSPKYLFRKEGQNVTLSCEQNLNHDAMYWYRQDPGQGLRLIYYSQIVNDFQKGDIAEGYSVSREKKESFPLTVTSAQKNPTAFYLCASSISGGARDAFFGQGTRLTVV.

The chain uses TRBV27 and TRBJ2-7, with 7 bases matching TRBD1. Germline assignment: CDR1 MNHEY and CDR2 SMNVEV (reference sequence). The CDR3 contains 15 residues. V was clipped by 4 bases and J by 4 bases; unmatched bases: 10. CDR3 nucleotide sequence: TGTGCCAGCAGTTCGACCGGGACAGCGTCTTACGAGCAGTACTTC. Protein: CASSSTGTASYEQYF.

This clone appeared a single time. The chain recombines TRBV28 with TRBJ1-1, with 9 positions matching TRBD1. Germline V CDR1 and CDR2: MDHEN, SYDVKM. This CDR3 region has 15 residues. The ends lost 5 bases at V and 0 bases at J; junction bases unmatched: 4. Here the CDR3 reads CASSPRDRVNTEAFF. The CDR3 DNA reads TGTGCCAGCAGTCCCAGGGACAGGGTGAACACTGAAGCTTTCTTT.

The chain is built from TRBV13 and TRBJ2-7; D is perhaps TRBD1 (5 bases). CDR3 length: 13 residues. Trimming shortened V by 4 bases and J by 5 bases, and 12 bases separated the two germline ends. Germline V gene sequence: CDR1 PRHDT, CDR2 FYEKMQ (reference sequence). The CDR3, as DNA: TGTGCCAGCAGCTCCCAATTACAGGACGAGCAGTACTTC. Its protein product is CASSSQLQDEQYF.

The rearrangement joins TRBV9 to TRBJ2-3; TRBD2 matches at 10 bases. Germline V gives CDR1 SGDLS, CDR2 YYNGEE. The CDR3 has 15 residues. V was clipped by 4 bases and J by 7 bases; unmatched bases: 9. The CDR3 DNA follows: TGTGCCAGCAGCTCTTTCTCTAGCGGGAGTAATACGCAGTATTTT. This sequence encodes CASSSFSSGSNTQYF.